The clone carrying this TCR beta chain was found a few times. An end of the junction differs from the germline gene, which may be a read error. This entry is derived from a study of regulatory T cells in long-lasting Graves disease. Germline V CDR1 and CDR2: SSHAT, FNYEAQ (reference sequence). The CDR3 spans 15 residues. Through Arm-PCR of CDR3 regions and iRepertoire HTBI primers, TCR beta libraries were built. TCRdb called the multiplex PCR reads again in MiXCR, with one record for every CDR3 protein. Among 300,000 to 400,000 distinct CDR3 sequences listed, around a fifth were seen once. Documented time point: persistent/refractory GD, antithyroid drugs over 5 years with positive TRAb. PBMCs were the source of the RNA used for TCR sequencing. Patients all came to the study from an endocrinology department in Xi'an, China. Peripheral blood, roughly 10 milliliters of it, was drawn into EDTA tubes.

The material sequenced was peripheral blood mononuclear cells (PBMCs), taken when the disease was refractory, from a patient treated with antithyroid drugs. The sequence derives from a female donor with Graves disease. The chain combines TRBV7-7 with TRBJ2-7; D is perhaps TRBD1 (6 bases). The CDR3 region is CASSISDSRGYEQYF. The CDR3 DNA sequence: TGTGCTAGCAGCATATCGGACAGTCGAGGCTACGAGCAGTACTTC.